One and the same sample provided the 28 T cell receptor beta chains below, sequenced in a study of blood T cell repertoires in COVID-19. Assay: immunoSEQ multiplex PCR; the TCRdb copy retains only in-frame clones and omits some. Among some 56,000 clones listed, about 91% were seen once. Sequenced input: peripheral blood. All receptors come from a woman between 55 and 75 years old with COVID-19, enrolled during active disease.

The chain recombines TRBV4-3 with TRBJ1-4; D perhaps matches TRBD1 (6 bases). The CDR3 contains 15 residues. The V gene's germline CDR1 is LGHNA and CDR2 YSLEER. V shed 2 bases and J shed 7 bases, with 14 bases lying between them. Written as DNA, the CDR3 is TGCGCCAGCAGCCAAAATGGGCAGGGGACTGAAAAACTGTTTTTT. Its protein is CASSQNGQGTEKLFF.

The chain joins TRBV19 to TRBJ1-5; D is uncertain. Germline values: CDR1 LNHDA, CDR2 SQIVND (reference sequence). Trimming shortened V by 7 bases and J by 0 bases, and 10 bases separated the two germline ends. The CDR3 runs to 14 residues. The CDR3 reads CASNYPVSNQPQHF. The CDR3, as DNA: TGTGCCAGTAACTATCCGGTTAGCAATCAGCCCCAGCATTTT.

The chain uses TRBV7-9 and TRBJ1-5, with a possible D match to TRBD1 (5 bases). Germline-derived CDR1 and CDR2 are SEHNR and FQNEAQ (reference sequence). CDR3 size: 16 residues. V dropped 4 bases and J dropped 6 bases, with 19 bases sitting between them. For the CDR3, the DNA is TGTGCCAGCAGCTATATATCAGGGCTTAGGGGTCAGCCCCAGCATTTT. Translation: CASSYISGLRGQPQHF.

The rearrangement links TRBV15 to TRBJ2-1; 8 nucleotides align to TRBD1. This CDR3 region has 16 residues. Germline CDR1 is LNHNV and CDR2 is YYDKDF (reference sequence). V was pared by 1 base and J by 4 bases, with 6 bases of the junction left unmatched. Written as DNA, the CDR3 is TGTGCCACCAGCAGAGTAAGGACAGGGTTGTACAATGAGCAGTTCTTC. Its translation is CATSRVRTGLYNEQFF.

This chain uses TRBV4-1 with TRBJ2-1; no clear D gene. Germline CDR1 and CDR2: MGHRA and YSYEKL. Deletions cut 3 bases from V and 7 bases from J, with 13 bases between. This CDR3 comprises 14 residues. CDR3 bases: TGCGCCAGCAGCCAGGTAGGAGAGGCAAATGAGCAGTTCTTC. Amino acid sequence: CASSQVGEANEQFF.

The chain carries TRBV12-3 or TRBV12-4 and TRBJ2-2; D is uncertain. Trimming removed 0 bases at V and 6 bases at J, with 5 bases between. This CDR3 region has 13 residues. CDR3 in amino acids: CASSLAGPGELFF. The CDR3 coding sequence is TGTGCCAGCAGTTTAGCGGGCCCCGGGGAGCTGTTTTTT.

The chain recombines TRBV15 with TRBJ1-2; D perhaps matches TRBD1 (5 bases). The CDR3 length is 15 residues. Germline CDR1 LNHNV, CDR2 YYDKDF (reference sequence). V lost 1 base and J 4 bases, leaving 13 bases between the germline ends. CDR3 sequence reads: CATSRASGLPYGYTF. CDR3 sequence (DNA): TGTGCCACCAGCAGAGCGTCAGGGCTCCCCTATGGCTACACCTTC. Full variable domain (remainder filled in from reference TRBV15 and TRBJ1-2): DAMVIQNPRYQVTQFGKPVTLSCSQTLNHNVMYWYQQKSSQAPKLLFHYYDKDFNNEADTPDNFQSRRPNTSFCFLDIRSPGLGDTAMYLCATSRASGLPYGYTFGSGTRLTVV.

The V call is TRBV28, the J call TRBJ1-6; D is possibly TRBD1 (6 bases). The CDR3 is 16 residues long. The germline gives CDR1 MDHEN, CDR2 SYDVKM. Trimming cost V 6 bases and J 7 bases, with 19 bases left between them. The CDR3 DNA reads TGTGCCAGCAGACGACAACCAGGGGCCCTAAATTCACCCCTCCACTTT. This codes for CASRRQPGALNSPLHF.

This rearrangement joins TRBV14 to TRBJ2-1, with 14 bases lining up with TRBD2. V gave up 5 bases and J gave up 6 bases; unmatched junction bases: 9. Germline values: CDR1 SGHDN, CDR2 FVKESK. The CDR3 is made up of 17 amino acids. This CDR3 is CASSARTSGRSANEQFF. The CDR3 DNA sequence: TGTGCCAGCAGCGCCAGGACTAGCGGGAGGTCTGCCAATGAGCAGTTCTTC. Drawing the rest from reference TRBV14 and TRBJ2-1, the complete variable domain is EAGVTQFPSHSVIEKGQTVTLRCDPISGHDNLYWYRRVMGKEIKFLLHFVKESKQDESGMPNNRFLAERTGGTYSTLKVQPAELEDSGVYFCASSARTSGRSANEQFFGPGTRLTVL.

This clone was recorded a few times. The chain carries TRBV11-2 and TRBJ1-2; 7 positions agree with TRBD1. The germline V gene encodes CDR1 SGHAT and CDR2 FQNNGV. The CDR3 sequence is 14 residues long. The V and J ends lost 0 bases and 8 bases, in that order; junction bases with no gene match: 6. The CDR3 DNA reads as TGTGCCAGCAGCTTAGAAGAGGGGGCAAGAGGCTACACCTTC. This codes for CASSLEEGARGYTF.

The rearrangement links TRBV27 to TRBJ2-2, with D possibly matching TRBD2 (6 bases). CDR3 size: 17 residues. Looked up from germline, CDR1 is MNHEY and CDR2 is SMNVEV (reference sequence). Deletions cut 3 bases from V and 2 bases from J, with 16 bases between. CDR3 DNA sequence: TGTGCCAGCAGTTTTATGGGCGGGGTTGATAACACCGGGGAGCTGTTTTTT. Translation gives CASSFMGGVDNTGELFF.

The chain joins TRBV5-1 to TRBJ2-5; D remains ambiguous. CDR3 size: 13 residues. Germline V gene lookup returns CDR1 SGHRS and CDR2 YFSETQ. Trimming shortened V by 0 bases and J by 5 bases, and 8 bases separated the two germline ends. CDR3 DNA sequence: TGCGCCAGCAGCTTGGAACTACTTGAGACCCAGTACTTC. It encodes CASSLELLETQYF.

The CDR3 bases are TGTGCCAGCAGCCCCCGGGGGGCATCCGAGGAAACCCAGTACTTC. This translates into CASSPRGASEETQYF. The genes are TRBV2 and TRBJ2-5; a possible D gene is TRBD2 (7 bases). The CDR3 consists of 15 residues. Germline V gene data show CDR1 as SNHLY and CDR2 as FYNNEI. Trimming shortened V by 6 bases and J by 8 bases, and 22 bases separated the two germline ends.

The count of this clone is one. CDR3 amino acids: CASSMGHGNSPLHF. CDR3 DNA: TGTGCCAGCAGTATGGGACACGGAAATTCACCCCTCCACTTT. The chain combines TRBV27 with TRBJ1-6; possibly TRBD1 for D (6 bases). V was cut by 5 bases and J by 7 bases, with 12 bases left in between. Germline V gene data show CDR1 as MNHEY and CDR2 as SMNVEV (reference sequence). The CDR3 contains 14 residues.

The chain has TRBV12-3 or TRBV12-4 and TRBJ1-1; weak D call: TRBD1 (5 bases). V shed 5 bases and J shed 4 bases, with 11 bases lying between them. The CDR3 has 13 residues. The CDR3 DNA follows: TGTGCCAGCAGTCGGGGGGGATCCACTGAAGCTTTCTTT. This encodes CASSRGGSTEAFF.

The gene calls are TRBV7-9 and TRBJ2-3, with unresolved D. Germline CDR1 is SEHNR and CDR2 is FQNEAQ (reference sequence). The CDR3 length is 13 residues. The V gene lost 0 bases and the J gene lost 6 bases, with 7 bases spanning the gap. CDR3 sequence: CASSLAVGDTQYF. The CDR3, as DNA: TGTGCCAGCAGCTTAGCGGTGGGCGATACGCAGTATTTT.

The V and J genes are TRBV5-1 and TRBJ2-1; no clear D. Germline lookup yields CDR1 SGHRS and CDR2 YFSETQ. The CDR3 is 12 amino acids. The ends were cut back, 4 bases at V and 9 bases at J, with 11 bases in the middle. The CDR3 region has the DNA TGCGCCAGCAGCCTTGGAGAGGTTGAGCAGTTCTTC. Translated: CASSLGEVEQFF.

The chain employs TRBV7-9 and TRBJ1-4; TRBD1 matches 7 bases. CDR1 and CDR2 (germline): SEHNR, FQNEAQ (reference sequence). V gave up 5 bases and J gave up 7 bases; unmatched junction bases: 13. This CDR3 is 16 amino acids long. DNA of the CDR3: TGTGCCAGCAGCCGAGACCTCGACAGGGAAGGTGAAAAACTGTTTTTT. It codes for CASSRDLDREGEKLFF. The whole variable domain, remainder taken from reference TRBV7-9 and TRBJ1-4, is DTGVSQNPRHKITKRGQNVTFRCDPISEHNRLYWYRQTLGQGPEFLTYFQNEAQLEKSRLLSDRFSAERPKGSFSTLEIQRTEQGDSAMYLCASSRDLDREGEKLFFGSGTQLSVL.

The chain joins TRBV7-6 to TRBJ2-1; 9 positions agree with TRBD2. This CDR3 contains 15 residues. J gave up 4 bases and V 1 base, and 2 bases lay outside the gene matches. Germline V lookup: CDR1 SGHVS, CDR2 FNYEAQ. CDR3 nucleotides: TGTGCCAGCAGCTTAGGTAGCGGGGGATACAATGAGCAGTTCTTC. Protein sequence: CASSLGSGGYNEQFF.

This chain joins TRBV5-6 and TRBJ2-7; weak D call: TRBD2 (6 bases). In germline, CDR1 is SGHDT, CDR2 YYEEEE. This CDR3 contains 15 residues. V lost 5 bases and J 3 bases, leaving 18 bases between the germline ends. For the CDR3, the DNA is TGTGCCAGCAGTCGGCCGGGACTGAGGCACTACGAGCAGTACTTC. Protein sequence: CASSRPGLRHYEQYF.

The V call is TRBV9, the J call TRBJ2-3, with 13 bases fitting TRBD2. Germline-derived CDR1 and CDR2 are SGDLS and YYNGEE. The CDR3 has 18 amino acids. The J segment lost 3 bases and the V segment lost 4 bases, leaving 11 bases of the junction unmatched. DNA of the CDR3: TGTGCCAGCAGCCCTACTAGCGGGGGGGCTTTTGGGACAGATACGCAGTATTTT. Amino acid sequence: CASSPTSGGAFGTDTQYF. Filled out from reference TRBV9 and TRBJ2-3, the complete variable domain reads DSGVTQTPKHLITATGQRVTLRCSPRSGDLSVYWYQQSLDQGLQFLIQYYNGEERAKGNILERFSAQQFPDLHSELNLSSLELGDSALYFCASSPTSGGAFGTDTQYFGPGTRLTVL.

Only one count was recorded for this clone. V and J are TRBV10-3 and TRBJ2-5, with D possibly matching TRBD2 (6 bases). This CDR3 comprises 13 residues. Germline V gives CDR1 ENHRY, CDR2 SYGVKD. With 6 bases removed from V and 2 bases from J, the gap between germline ends came to 10 bases. The CDR3 loop is CAISGGYQETQYF. The CDR3 DNA follows: TGTGCCATCAGCGGGGGATATCAAGAGACCCAGTACTTC.

This chain joins TRBV11-1 and TRBJ1-3, with D possibly being TRBD1 (6 bases). This CDR3 contains 12 residues. V was trimmed by 8 bases and J by 2 bases, leaving 7 bases between them. Germline-derived CDR1 and CDR2 are SGHAT and FQDESV (reference sequence). CDR3 sequence reads: CASGTTGNTIYF. CDR3 coding DNA: TGTGCCAGCGGGACAACTGGAAACACCATATATTTT.

The chain employs TRBV11-2 and TRBJ2-2, with no clear D. The CDR3 totals 13 residues. The V and J ends lost 0 bases and 6 bases respectively, with 5 bases between them. Germline CDR1 SGHAT, CDR2 FQNNGV. CDR3 loop: CASSLDGPGELFF. The CDR3 coding sequence is TGTGCCAGCAGCTTAGATGGCCCCGGGGAGCTGTTTTTT.

The chain employs TRBV7-2 and TRBJ1-1; TRBD1 matches 7 bases. Germline V gene data show CDR1 as SGHTA and CDR2 as FQGNSA. Trimming cost V 3 bases and J 4 bases; bases outside gene matches: 8. The CDR3 is 15 residues long. CDR3: CASSFQGVQGTEAFF. As DNA, the CDR3 is TGTGCCAGCAGCTTCCAGGGGGTCCAGGGCACTGAAGCTTTCTTT.

The chain links TRBV29-1 to TRBJ2-7, with D possibly being TRBD1 (6 bases). The germline CDR1 and CDR2 sequences are SQVTM and ANQGSEA. This CDR3 is built from 13 residues. The V and J ends lost 4 bases and 3 bases respectively, with 13 bases between them. As DNA, the CDR3 is TGCAGCGTTGTGACAGGTCCTTACTACGAGCAGTACTTC. Translating it yields CSVVTGPYYEQYF.

The rearrangement links TRBV3-1 (or the pseudogene TRBV3-2) to TRBJ2-1, with D unclear. V lost 2 bases and J lost 3, with 11 bases in between. CDR1 and CDR2 (germline): LGHDT, YNNKEL (reference sequence). The CDR3 sequence is 15 residues long. CDR3 region: CASSQSSDLYNEQFF. The CDR3 DNA sequence: TGTGCCAGCAGCCAATCCAGCGATCTCTACAATGAGCAGTTCTTC.

The chain employs TRBV19 and TRBJ1-5; D ambiguous. Per germline, CDR1 LNHDA and CDR2 SQIVND (reference sequence). V was shortened by 5 bases and J by 0 bases, with 11 bases between the two germline ends. The CDR3 totals 15 residues. The CDR3, as DNA: TGTGCCAGTAGTTACAGCACTTATAGCAATCAGCCCCAGCATTTT. Amino acid sequence: CASSYSTYSNQPQHF.